What follows describes a single T cell receptor beta chain. The antigen remains undetermined. The V gene's germline CDR1 is SGHVS and CDR2 FQNEAQ. The V end lost 0 bases, the J end lost 7 bases, and 9 bases lay between the germline ends. The CDR3 is 13 residues long. Profiled with immunoSEQ multiplex PCR; TCRdb holds only in-frame clones, not every one. Among 150,000 to 200,000 clones listed, 90% to 95% were seen once. These data are taken from a study of T cell responses to AZD1222 COVID-19 vaccine. As for the study in general: Both about-4-week and about-12-week second-dose recipients were combined. General study results and limits: Baseline testing showed seropositivity in only a handful of AZD1222 recipients. The donors showed a predominance of white British ancestry and of females, with possible underestimation of clonal diversity.

The sequence came from an adult in good health. Material: peripheral blood, obtained on day 0 of AZD1222 vaccination. The rearrangement joins TRBV7-8 to TRBJ1-1; D is unresolved. The DNA of the CDR3 is TGTGCCAGCAGCTTAGCCCAACCGGGTGAAGCTTTCTTT. Translated, it gives CASSLAQPGEAFF.